Reported below is one T cell receptor (beta chain). This entry is derived from a study of T-cell reconstitution after alpha-beta-depleted transplantation in children. Unique molecular identifiers were incorporated during preparation of the TCRbeta library. Using its own MiXCR run on the PCR reads, TCRdb lists one record per CDR3 protein. The sample holds about 370,000 distinct CDR3 sequences; just over 20% are singletons and the top ten take 3% to 4.5%. With 3 bases removed from V and 5 bases from J, the gap between germline ends came to 18 bases. The germline V gene has CDR1 SGHRS and CDR2 YFSETQ. This CDR3 spans 16 amino acids.

This sequence originates from a human donor who donated a stem cell graft to a child with acute myeloid leukemia. The source material was PBMCs from the stem cell graft donor, sampled from the stem cell graft. The chain uses TRBV5-1 and TRBJ2-1; perhaps TRBD2 as D (6 bases). DNA for the CDR3: TGCGCCAGCAGCTCCTGGACCGGGGGATTTCACAATGAGCAGTTCTTC. This gives the protein CASSSWTGGFHNEQFF.